This TCR beta chain was identified in a study of siplizumab effects on memory and regulatory T cells. The CDR3 has 14 amino acids. The V end lost 1 base, the J end lost 2 bases, and 7 bases lay between the germline ends. Germline V gene data show CDR1 as MGHDK and CDR2 as SYGVNS. General observations from the study: Assignment to unstimulated subsets succeeded for only a minor fraction of the alloreactive clones.

Around 9.6 x 10^4 TCR templates per sample were sequenced. Sequencing was performed with immunoSEQ multiplex PCR; in TCRdb, only in-frame clones are kept and a portion is missing. This sample has some 100,000 clones, with less than 95% found just once. This clone was seen just once. Its cognate antigen is unknown. This clonotype was obtained from a human donor in good health. The specimen was Tregs sorted from blood. The chain employs TRBV25-1 and TRBJ2-3; D gene unclear. CDR3 region: CASSELGNTDTQYF. CDR3 nucleotides: TGTGCCAGCAGTGAATTAGGGAACACAGATACGCAGTATTTT.